These 5 T cell receptor beta chains were sequenced from one sample in a study of blood T cells in healthy people across ages. Next came a second PCR, run for about 7 to 12 cycles, which used a sample-barcoded 5' primer along with a J-beta primer mix. From the 5' RACE reads, TCRdb called clonotypes with MiXCR, one entry per CDR3 protein. Found here are about 580,000 distinct CDR3 sequences, around 48% of them singletons; the top ten hold about 26%. Input material: blood. The receptors were sampled from a man older than 75 in good health.

The sample holds a few counts of this clonotype. The chain is built from TRBV28 and TRBJ2-1, with 9 bases lining up with TRBD1. This CDR3 contains 21 residues. Germline V CDR1 and CDR2: MDHEN, SYDVKM. With 1 base clipped from V and 3 bases from J, the junction kept 19 bases outside the gene matches. The DNA of the CDR3 is TGTGCCAGCAGTTTATTACACCTCAAGAGCACGACAGGGGGAATCTACAATGAGCAGTTCTTC. Its protein product is CASSLLHLKSTTGGIYNEQFF.

The chain is built from TRBV20-1 and TRBJ2-5; 12 bases fit TRBD2. CDR1 and CDR2 from the germline V gene are DFQATT and SNEGSKA (reference sequence). The V and J ends lost 4 bases and 5 bases, in that order; junction bases with no gene match: 14. This CDR3 has 17 amino acids. CDR3 coding DNA: TGCAGTGCTAAGAGACTAGCGGGGGCCCTAACGGGCGAGACCCAGTACTTC. This codes for CSAKRLAGALTGETQYF.

J is TRBJ2-1 and V is TRBV29-1; 10 nucleotides line up with TRBD2. The CDR3 runs to 13 residues. V shed 4 bases, J shed 5 bases, and the junction held 2 bases outside the gene matches. The germline V gene encodes CDR1 SQVTM and CDR2 ANQGSEA. This chain's CDR3 is CSVAAGGNNEQFF. The CDR3 DNA follows: TGCAGCGTTGCAGCGGGGGGGAACAATGAGCAGTTCTTC.

Written as DNA, the CDR3 is TGCAGCGTTGAAGGAAGACAGGGCCTCTCCTACAATGAGCAGTTCTTC. As protein: CSVEGRQGLSYNEQFF. The V gene is TRBV29-1, the J gene TRBJ2-1, with TRBD1 identical over 7 bases. CDR1 SQVTM and CDR2 ANQGSEA come from the germline V gene. The trim removed 1 base at V and 0 bases at J, leaving 6 bases unmatched. The CDR3 extends over 16 amino acids.

V usage is TRBV10-2 and J usage is TRBJ1-6, with D possibly TRBD1 on 5 matching bases. Trimming stripped 3 bases from V and 6 bases from J, with 15 bases between. The germline V gene has CDR1 WSHSY and CDR2 SAAADI. The CDR3 extends over 16 amino acids. The CDR3, as DNA: TGCGCCAGCAGTGATTGGGGGGGAGCGTTTAATTCACCCCTCCACTTT. As protein: CASSDWGGAFNSPLHF.